A selection of T cell receptor beta chains follows, all from one sample in a study of cytomegalovirus exposure and HLA in healthy donors. Clones were sequenced by immunoSEQ multiplex PCR, and TCRdb holds only the in-frame ones, with some missing. This sample's table has about 39,000 clones. The sequenced sample consisted of PBMCs. These receptors originate from a male donor in good health and CMV-seronegative. Both conserved end residues are part of each CDR3. D genes are given only for firm matches.

j_call d_call v_call cdr3_length cdr3_aa cdr3_nt
TRBJ1-2 NA TRBV7-2 15 CASSLARLWIEGYTF TGTGCCAGCAGCTTAGCGAGGCTCTGGATCGAAGGCTACACCTTC
TRBJ2-6 NA TRBV7-8 18 CASSLAGGLSAGANVLTF TGTGCCAGCAGCTTAGCGGGGGGGCTCTCAGCTGGGGCCAACGTCCTGACTTTC
TRBJ2-5 TRBD1 TRBV5-4 14 CASSTGQNKETQYF TGTGCCAGCAGCACGGGACAGAATAAGGAGACCCAGTACTTC
TRBJ1-6 NA TRBV6-1 15 CASIAGATYNSPLHF TGTGCCTCTATCGCAGGGGCCACCTATAATTCACCCCTCCACTTT
TRBJ2-4 TRBD1 TRBV5-1 18 CASSLTGQGYRSENIQYF TGCGCCAGCAGCCTTACCGGACAGGGGTATCGTAGCGAAAACATTCAGTACTTC
TRBJ2-7 TRBD1 TRBV9 15 CASSVEGTGQREQYF TGTGCCAGCAGCGTGGAAGGGACAGGACAGCGGGAGCAGTACTTC
TRBJ1-2 NA TRBV29-1 13 CSATRGLGYGYTF TGCAGCGCCACGCGAGGGCTCGGCTATGGCTACACCTTC
TRBJ1-5 TRBD1 TRBV18 15 CASSPRTGGQQPQHF TGTGCCAGCTCACCAAGGACAGGGGGCCAGCAGCCCCAGCATTTT
TRBJ1-2 TRBD1 TRBV19 14 CASRRTGSNYGYTF TGTGCCAGTAGGCGGACAGGGTCTAACTATGGCTACACCTTC
TRBJ2-3 TRBD1 TRBV29-1 16 CSVDLEGTANTDTQYF TGCAGCGTTGACCTCGAGGGGACAGCTAACACAGATACGCAGTATTTT
TRBJ1-6 NA TRBV5-6 14 CASSLVGGGSPLHF TGTGCCAGCAGCTTGGTGGGGGGGGGTTCACCCCTCCACTTT
TRBJ1-6 TRBD1 TRBV5-5 16 CASSLVVGQYNSPLHF TGTGCCAGCAGCTTGGTAGTGGGACAGTATAATTCACCCCTCCACTTT
TRBJ1-6 TRBD1 TRBV27 16 CASSPPTGVGNSPLHF TGTGCCAGCAGTCCACCGACAGGGGTGGGTAATTCACCCCTCCACTTT
TRBJ1-3 TRBD1 TRBV6-5 16 CASSYSRQGGGNTIYF TGTGCCAGCAGTTACTCGAGACAGGGGGGTGGAAACACCATATATTTT
TRBJ1-5 NA TRBV30 13 CAWSVGGAQPQHF TGTGCCTGGAGTGTGGGGGGGGCTCAGCCCCAGCATTTT
TRBJ2-5 TRBD2 TRBV29-1 15 CSVEPGLAGRGTQYF TGCAGCGTTGAGCCGGGACTAGCGGGGCGTGGGACCCAGTACTTC
TRBJ1-2 TRBD1 TRBV5-4 14 CASSQWDRVFGYTF TGTGCCAGCAGCCAGTGGGACAGGGTATTCGGCTACACCTTC
TRBJ2-3 NA TRBV7-8 14 CASSLHQGIDTQYF TGTGCCAGCAGCTTACATCAGGGAATAGATACGCAGTATTTT
TRBJ2-3 NA TRBV27 14 CASSRTTNTDTQYF TGTGCCAGCAGCCGCACTACGAACACAGATACGCAGTATTTT
TRBJ2-7 TRBD1 TRBV7-9 16 CASSPPGTGIGYEQYF TGTGCCAGCAGCCCTCCCGGGACAGGGATAGGGTACGAGCAGTACTTC
TRBJ2-5 TRBD2 TRBV5-1 14 CASSWGTTQETQYF TGCGCCAGCAGCTGGGGGACTACCCAAGAGACCCAGTACTTC
TRBJ1-2 NA TRBV11-2 14 CASSLQGNSDGYTF TGTGCCAGCAGCTTACAGGGAAATTCCGATGGCTACACCTTC
TRBJ1-1 TRBD1 TRBV11-3 12 CASSSGGTEAFF TGTGCCAGCAGCTCAGGGGGCACTGAAGCTTTCTTT
TRBJ2-5 NA TRBV5-6 14 CASSLTGGGRTQYF TGTGCCAGCAGCCTGACGGGGGGCGGCAGGACCCAGTACTTC
TRBJ2-4 TRBD1 TRBV5-6 15 CASREAGTGKNIQYF TGTGCCAGCAGAGAGGCCGGGACAGGGAAAAACATTCAGTACTTC
TRBJ2-7 TRBD1 TRBV6-1 15 CASSTGTGGDYEQYF TGTGCCAGCAGTACCGGGACAGGGGGCGACTACGAGCAGTACTTC
TRBJ2-2 NA TRBV27 15 CASSLGAWRVGELFF TGTGCCAGCAGTTTAGGGGCCTGGAGGGTCGGGGAGCTGTTTTTT
TRBJ2-1 TRBD1 TRBV27 14 CASSPGQGFGEQFF TGTGCCAGCAGTCCCGGACAGGGTTTCGGTGAGCAGTTCTTC
TRBJ2-1 TRBD2 TRBV5-1 15 CASSFASGSYNEQFF TGCGCCAGCAGCTTCGCTAGCGGATCCTACAATGAGCAGTTCTTC
TRBJ1-1 TRBD1 TRBV5-1 13 CASRQGASTEAFF TGCGCCAGCCGACAGGGGGCGAGCACTGAAGCTTTCTTT
TRBJ1-5 NA TRBV4-1 16 CASSQEGASGNQPQHF TGCGCCAGCAGCCAAGAGGGGGCCTCGGGCAATCAGCCCCAGCATTTT
TRBJ1-4 NA TRBV7-6 16 CASSIRQLATNEKLFF TGTGCCAGCAGCATTCGACAGCTAGCAACTAATGAAAAACTGTTTTTT
TRBJ2-3 NA TRBV7-2 15 CASSLQGTLTDTQYF TGTGCCAGCAGCTTACAGGGTACATTGACAGATACGCAGTATTTT
TRBJ2-7 NA TRBV4-1 12 CASSQDPYEQYF TGCGCCAGCAGCCAAGATCCATACGAGCAGTACTTC
TRBJ2-3 TRBD2 TRBV2 14 CASRLAGNTDTQYF TGTGCCAGCAGGCTAGCGGGGAACACAGATACGCAGTATTTT
TRBJ1-1 NA TRBV20-1 11 CSVRGRTEAFF TGCAGTGTCCGGGGAAGGACTGAAGCTTTCTTT
TRBJ1-1 NA TRBV6-5 13 CASRRGESSEAFF TGTGCCAGCAGGCGGGGGGAGTCCTCTGAAGCTTTCTTT
TRBJ1-4 TRBD1 TRBV30 15 CAWRRAGTGQEKLFF TGTGCCTGGAGGAGGGCCGGGACAGGGCAGGAAAAACTGTTTTTT
TRBJ2-7 TRBD1 TRBV9 16 CASSVSGQGLFYEQYF TGTGCCAGCAGCGTCTCGGGACAGGGATTGTTCTACGAGCAGTACTTC
TRBJ2-2 TRBD2 TRBV6-5 15 CASSQFQGGTGELFF TGTGCCAGCAGTCAATTTCAGGGAGGGACCGGGGAGCTGTTTTTT
TRBJ1-4 TRBD1 TRBV11-2 15 CASSQHPGQGEKLFF TGTGCCAGCAGCCAACACCCGGGACAGGGAGAAAAACTGTTTTTT
TRBJ2-7 TRBD1 TRBV5-1 16 CASSLTTGTGGSEQYF TGCGCCAGCAGCCTAACCACCGGGACAGGGGGCTCCGAGCAGTACTTC
TRBJ1-5 TRBD1 TRBV5-6 15 CASSLRTGDNQPQHF TGTGCCAGCAGCCTGAGGACAGGGGACAATCAGCCCCAGCATTTT